Sequencing of this T cell receptor (beta chain) was carried out in a study of blood T cells in healthy people across ages. General study points: Relative to aged donors, long-lived donors carried more naive CD4+ cells and displayed higher diversity.

Healthy Russian Caucasian donors spanned ages about 6 to 95 years. No fewer than 5.5 micrograms of total RNA were isolated from every sample. Together with a sample-barcoded 5' primer, a J-beta primer mix was included in a second PCR lasting about 6 to 12 cycles. One entry per CDR3 protein, called by TCRdb with MiXCR from the 5' RACE reads. The table lists nearly 1 million distinct CDR3 sequences, roughly 50% of them singletons. This clonotype turned up a few times. Its antigen is currently unknown. Trimming cost V 1 base and J 0 bases, with 10 bases left between them. The germline CDR1 and CDR2 sequences are SGHAT and FQNNGV. The length of the CDR3 is 15 residues.

The chain combines TRBV11-2 with TRBJ2-7; D may match TRBD1 or TRBD2 (5 bases each). The clonotype comes from a woman aged 55-75 years in good health. Sequenced material: blood. The CDR3 DNA reads TGTGCCAGCAGCTTAGGAGAGGGGAGCTCCTACGAGCAGTACTTC. Amino acids: CASSLGEGSSYEQYF.